The 23 T cell receptor beta chains in this list originate from one sample, sequenced in a study of blood T cell repertoires in COVID-19. Here immunoSEQ multiplex PCR was the method, and the copy in TCRdb shows in-frame clones only, minus some. The sample records some 260,000 clones, 87% being singletons. Sequenced material: PBMCs or T cells enriched from blood (not recorded which). The source of these receptors is a woman aged 25 to 39 with acute COVID-19.

The chain is built from TRBV7-8 and TRBJ2-1; TRBD2 agrees at 9 bases. The CDR3 is made up of 15 amino acids. Germline loops: CDR1 SGHVS, CDR2 FQNEAQ. The trim removed 5 bases at V and 8 bases at J, leaving 10 bases unmatched. CDR3 residues: CASSGPGLAVYEQFF. The CDR3, as DNA: TGTGCCAGCAGCGGGCCGGGACTAGCTGTCTATGAGCAGTTCTTC.

This rearrangement joins TRBV18 to TRBJ2-7; no clear D. This CDR3 contains 13 residues. Trimming took 3 bases from V and 0 from J, leaving 6 bases between them. Germline V gene data show CDR1 as KGHSH and CDR2 as LQKENI. The CDR3 protein is CASSPLSSYEQYF. In DNA form, the CDR3 reads TGTGCCAGCTCACCCCTTAGCTCCTACGAGCAGTACTTC.

The rearrangement joins TRBV9 to TRBJ2-5, with 7 bases identical to TRBD1. V was clipped by 0 bases and J by 4 bases; unmatched bases: 9. The CDR3 is made up of 16 amino acids. Germline V gives CDR1 SGDLS, CDR2 YYNGEE. CDR3 in DNA: TGTGCCAGCAGCGTAGAGGGGGCAGGGGTGGGAGAGACCCAGTACTTC. It codes for CASSVEGAGVGETQYF.

V gene TRBV6-5 combines with J gene TRBJ2-1, with 8 bases lining up with TRBD2. The CDR3 is made up of 14 amino acids. Germline CDR1 is MNHEY and CDR2 is SVGAGI. V gave up 11 bases and J gave up 10 bases; unmatched junction bases: 16. The CDR3 spells CACLSGGPANEQFF. The CDR3 bases are TGTGCCTGCCTCTCGGGGGGGCCGGCCAACGAGCAGTTCTTC.

The rearrangement uses TRBV5-1 and TRBJ1-6; perhaps TRBD1 as D (5 bases). This CDR3 has 14 residues. Trimming shortened V by 3 bases and J by 8 bases, and 12 bases separated the two germline ends. Looked up from germline, CDR1 is SGHRS and CDR2 is YFSETQ. The CDR3 DNA reads as TGCGCCAGCAGCTCGGGGGAGTCCTATTCACCCCTCCACTTT. Its translation: CASSSGESYSPLHF.

J is TRBJ2-5 and V is TRBV7-2; 14 nucleotides line up with TRBD2. The CDR3 consists of 18 residues. Germline trimming cut 4 bases from V and 0 bases from J; bases unmatched to any gene: 7. Germline V CDR1 and CDR2: SGHTA, FQGNSA. The CDR3 nucleotides are TGTGCCAGCAGCTCTGGACTAGCGGGGGGCCCAAACCAAGAGACCCAGTACTTC. Translating it yields CASSSGLAGGPNQETQYF.

V usage is TRBV28 and J usage is TRBJ1-4; 9 bases fit TRBD1. The germline CDR1 and CDR2 sequences are MDHEN and SYDVKM. This CDR3 is 15 amino acids long. After removal of 6 bases from V and 7 bases from J, the junction contained 9 bases not matched to a gene. The DNA for the CDR3 is TGTGCCAGCAGCCTAACGACAGGGGGAGGTGAAAAACTGTTTTTT. The encoded protein is CASSLTTGGGEKLFF.

This chain links TRBV11-2 with TRBJ2-3; TRBD2 might be the D (6 bases). V dropped 4 bases and J dropped 6 bases, with 14 bases sitting between them. Germline V gene lookup returns CDR1 SGHAT and CDR2 FQNNGV. The CDR3 consists of 14 residues. The CDR3: CASSWRDVHDTQYF. CDR3 nucleotides: TGTGCCAGCAGCTGGCGGGACGTCCACGATACGCAGTATTTT.

V and J are TRBV20-1 and TRBJ2-7; D remains unclear. Germline CDR1 DFQATT, CDR2 SNEGSKA (reference sequence). The CDR3 consists of 11 residues. V gave up 1 base and J gave up 7 bases, with 8 bases separating them. The CDR3 DNA follows: TGCAGTGCTAGAGGCCGGCGGGAGCAGTACTTC. Amino acids: CSARGRREQYF.

This sequence joins TRBV7-9 and TRBJ2-1; unclear D gene. The CDR3 loop spans 11 amino acids. The ends were cut back, 5 bases at V and 9 bases at J, with 8 bases in the middle. Germline CDR1 is SEHNR and CDR2 is FQNEAQ (reference sequence). The CDR3 is CASSPGSEQFF. CDR3 nucleotides: TGTGCCAGCAGCCCTGGTAGTGAGCAGTTCTTC.

The rearrangement joins TRBV5-1 to TRBJ2-1; 12 nucleotides agree with TRBD2. V trimming: 4 bases; J trimming: 6 bases; junction bases outside the gene matches: 11. Germline V gene sequence: CDR1 SGHRS, CDR2 YFSETQ. The CDR3 runs 17 residues. This CDR3 is CASSERLQLAGGNEQFF. DNA for the CDR3: TGCGCCAGCAGCGAACGCCTACAACTAGCGGGAGGCAATGAGCAGTTCTTC. The full variable domain, completed using reference TRBV5-1 and TRBJ2-1, is KAGVTQTPRYLIKTRGQQVTLSCSPISGHRSVSWYQQTPGQGLQFLFEYFSETQRNKGNFPGRFSGRQFSNSRSEMNVSTLELGDSALYLCASSERLQLAGGNEQFFGPGTRLTVL.

CDR3: CASSQGLTSYNEQFF. CDR3 coding DNA: TGTGCCAGCAGCCAAGGACTAACCTCCTACAATGAGCAGTTCTTC. The rearrangement uses TRBV3-1 (or the pseudogene TRBV3-2) and TRBJ2-1, with D perhaps TRBD2 (5 bases). The CDR3 is 15 amino acids. Germline CDR1 is LGHDT and CDR2 is YNNKEL (reference sequence). Trimming cost V 1 base and J 0 bases, with 7 bases left between them.

The V call is TRBV27, the J call TRBJ2-3, with 8 bases that match TRBD1. This CDR3 is built from 15 residues. The germline V gene encodes CDR1 MNHEY and CDR2 SMNVEV (reference sequence). Germline trimming cut 2 bases from V and 3 bases from J; bases unmatched to any gene: 4. The CDR3 nucleotides are TGTGCCAGCAGTTTAAGGGACAGGACTACAGATACGCAGTATTTT. It yields the protein CASSLRDRTTDTQYF.

Here the CDR3 DNA reads TGTGCCCCCAACCAAAAGCCCGGGGACAGGGGGCAAGCGGGAGAAAAACTGTTTTTT. It specifies CAPNQKPGDRGQAGEKLFF. The J gene is TRBJ1-4, the V gene TRBV6-4, with 12 bases lining up with TRBD1. The CDR3 totals 19 residues. CDR1 and CDR2 (germline): MRHNA, SNTAGT. Germline trimming cut 11 bases from V and 8 bases from J; bases unmatched to any gene: 24.

The chain employs TRBV5-1 and TRBJ2-3, with a possible D match to TRBD2 (5 bases). With 4 bases removed from V and 0 bases from J, the gap between germline ends came to 12 bases. The CDR3 spans 15 residues. Germline V gene data show CDR1 as SGHRS and CDR2 as YFSETQ. The CDR3: CASSTTSSSTDTQYF. The CDR3 DNA reads as TGCGCCAGCAGCACTACTAGTTCCAGCACAGATACGCAGTATTTT.

The CDR3 reads CASTLRGGKAFF. Written as DNA, the CDR3 is TGTGCCAGCACCCTGCGGGGGGGCAAGGCTTTCTTT. This chain connects TRBV6-6 to TRBJ1-1; TRBD1 might be the D (6 bases). The CDR3 spans 12 residues. CDR1 is MNHNY and CDR2 is SVGAGI in the germline V gene (reference sequence). The V gene lost 7 bases and the J gene lost 11 bases, with 17 bases spanning the gap.

The chain employs TRBV9 and TRBJ2-7; possible D gene TRBD1, 6 bases. CDR3 length equals 14 residues. Per germline, CDR1 SGDLS and CDR2 YYNGEE. With 0 bases removed from V and 6 bases from J, the gap between germline ends came to 13 bases. CDR3 in DNA: TGTGCCAGCAGCGTAGGAGGGGGAACTTCCGAGCAGTACTTC. This gives the protein CASSVGGGTSEQYF.

V usage is TRBV9 and J usage is TRBJ2-7; 8 bases fit TRBD1. The trim removed 4 bases at V and 2 bases at J, leaving 11 bases unmatched. Looked up from germline, CDR1 is SGDLS and CDR2 is YYNGEE. The CDR3 has 16 amino acids. The CDR3 DNA reads as TGTGCCAGCAGCCCCCGAGGACAGGGACTTGCCTACGAGCAGTACTTC. Protein: CASSPRGQGLAYEQYF. Using reference TRBV9 and TRBJ2-7 for the parts outside the CDR3, the full variable domain is DSGVTQTPKHLITATGQRVTLRCSPRSGDLSVYWYQQSLDQGLQFLIQYYNGEERAKGNILERFSAQQFPDLHSELNLSSLELGDSALYFCASSPRGQGLAYEQYFGPGTRLTVT.

The V and J genes are TRBV19 and TRBJ1-2; tentative D call: TRBD1 (6 bases). The CDR3 spans 13 residues. Germline CDR1 and CDR2: LNHDA and SQIVND (reference sequence). Trimming pared 8 bases from V and 3 bases from J, leaving 13 bases between. CDR3: CASAGTPHYGYTF. CDR3 DNA sequence: TGTGCCAGTGCCGGGACACCCCACTATGGCTACACCTTC.

In regard to this clone: Sequence at one end of the junction differs from germline and may be a read error. This sequence joins TRBV13 and TRBJ2-3, with D hard to call. CDR3 length: 12 residues. CDR1 is PRHDT, CDR2 FYEKMQ, per germline (reference sequence). As DNA, the CDR3 is TGTGCCAGCAGCCTAGGTCTAGATACGCAGTATTTT. Encoded protein: CASSLGLDTQYF.

The rearrangement uses TRBV28 and TRBJ2-1, with D possibly TRBD1 on 5 matching bases. CDR1 MDHEN and CDR2 SYDVKM come from the germline V gene. V was shortened by 3 bases and J by 9 bases, with 12 bases between the two germline ends. This CDR3 has 13 residues. The CDR3 spells CASSFLGQGEQFF. In nucleotides, the CDR3 is TGTGCCAGCAGTTTTTTAGGCCAGGGTGAGCAGTTCTTC.

The genes are TRBV25-1 and TRBJ1-6, with 11 nucleotides matching TRBD1. Germline V gene lookup returns CDR1 MGHDK and CDR2 SYGVNS. V gave up 4 bases and J gave up 2 bases; unmatched junction bases: 1. This CDR3 has 16 residues. The CDR3 nucleotides read TGTGCCAGCAGTGGGACAGGGGGCGCCTATAATTCACCCCTCCACTTT. Amino acids: CASSGTGGAYNSPLHF.

The count of this clone is one. A junction boundary mismatches the germline segment, possibly from a read error. The rearrangement joins TRBV7-7 to TRBJ2-7; 8 bases align to TRBD1. CDR1 and CDR2 from the germline V gene are SSHAT and FNYEAQ (reference sequence). There are 15 residues in the CDR3. CDR3 bases: TGTGCTAGCAGCTTAGGCGCAGGGGGCCAGGACGAGCAGTACTTC. Protein: CASSLGAGGQDEQYF.